The rows below give T cell receptor beta chains drawn from one sample of a study of blood T cell repertoires in COVID-19. Assay used: immunoSEQ multiplex PCR; TCRdb lists only in-frame clones, some missing. This table has roughly 160,000 clones, about four fifths appearing once. Sequencing input: peripheral blood. These TCRs come from an elderly woman with acute or convalescent COVID-19. The CDR3 runs from the conserved cysteine through the conserved F or W. The order of the fields is D gene, CDR3 length, clone size, J gene, V gene, CDR3 DNA, CDR3 protein. A D gene is named only where the DNA matches it firmly. The size field is filled for only some rows; it gives once, few, many or a size class.

>TRBD2|15|NA|TRBJ2-1|TRBV10-2
TGCGCCAGCAGCCCGGGACTAGCGGGGGGGCATGAGCAGTTCTTC
CASSPGLAGGHEQFF
>NA|17|NA|TRBJ1-4|TRBV28
TGTGCCAGCAGTTTATTTTTCGTGGGACAAGGGGCTGGAAAACTGTTTTTT
CASSLFFVGQGAGKLFF
>TRBD2|16|NA|TRBJ2-5|TRBV3-1/TRBV3-2
TGTGCCAGCAGCCAAGGCGGCGGGGGGGCTCCAGGGACCCAGTACTTC
CASSQGGGGAPGTQYF
>NA|13|NA|TRBJ1-4|TRBV12-3/TRBV12-4
TGTGCCAGCAGTTCTGAAGCTCGAGGCAAACTGTTTTTT
CASSSEARGKLFF
>NA|16|NA|TRBJ1-4|TRBV5-1
TGCGCCAGCAGCTTGACCCCTATTGCAACTAATGAAAAACTGTTTTTT
CASSLTPIATNEKLFF
>TRBD1|14|NA|TRBJ1-1|TRBV6-5
TGTGCCAGCAGTTACTCCCGGGACAGGGTGTCAGCTTTCTTT
CASSYSRDRVSAFF
>TRBD2|15|NA|TRBJ2-5|TRBV30
TGTGCCTGGAGTAAATCAGCGGGGGTCCAAGAGACCCAGTACTTC
CAWSKSAGVQETQYF
>NA|12|NA|TRBJ1-6|TRBV12-3/TRBV12-4
TGTGCCAGCAGTTCGGCCAGGTCGCTCCTCCACTTT
CASSSARSLLHF
>NA|13|NA|TRBJ2-5|TRBV2
TGTGCCAGCAGCCCTGGCAGGTCAGAGACCCAGTACTTC
CASSPGRSETQYF
>NA|9|NA|TRBJ1-2|TRBV20-1
TGCAGTGCGCGATATGGCTACACCTTC
CSARYGYTF
>NA|14|NA|TRBJ2-5|TRBV9
TGTGCCAGCAGCCGGGGACACACGCAAGAGACCCAGTACTTC
CASSRGHTQETQYF
>NA|11|NA|TRBJ2-3|TRBV6-5
TGTGCCAGCAGCTACATCGGGACGCAGTATTTT
CASSYIGTQYF
>NA|18|few|TRBJ1-2|TRBV29-1
TGCAGCGTCTCAGGAGGAGGACAGACAGGACTCCCCGCAGCGGGCTACACCTTC
CSVSGGGQTGLPAAGYTF
>TRBD2|15|NA|TRBJ2-7|TRBV11-2
TGTGCCAGCAGCCGCACTAGCGGCGACTCCTACGAGCAGTACTTC
CASSRTSGDSYEQYF
>NA|14|few|TRBJ1-4|TRBV18
TGTGCCAGCTCACCATTTATGACGGGTGAAAAACTGTTTTTT
CASSPFMTGEKLFF
>NA|13|once|TRBJ1-6|TRBV28
TGTGCCAGCAATGGAGGTAATAATTCACCCCTCCACTTT
CASNGGNNSPLHF
>TRBD1|15|NA|TRBJ1-5|TRBV4-1
TGCGCCAGCAGCGATGGACAGGGGCTCAATCAGCCCCAGCATTTT
CASSDGQGLNQPQHF
>NA|15|NA|TRBJ2-5|TRBV5-1
TGCGCCAGCAGTCCAGGTTTGGGACTCCAAGAGACCCAGTACTTC
CASSPGLGLQETQYF
>NA|16|NA|TRBJ2-3|TRBV5-1
TGCGCCAGCAGCTTGGCCTTTCTTAGTGGTTCAGATACGCAGTATTTT
CASSLAFLSGSDTQYF
>NA|13|NA|TRBJ2-7|TRBV7-2
TGTGCCAGCAGCTTACGAGCTTACTACGAGCAGTACTTC
CASSLRAYYEQYF
>TRBD1|13|NA|TRBJ2-2|TRBV19
TGTGCCAGCAGGGGGCGCGGGGCCGGGGAGCTGTTTTTT
CASRGRGAGELFF
>NA|13|NA|TRBJ2-2|TRBV12-3/TRBV12-4
TGTGCCAGCAGCTATGCGAACACCGGGGAGCTGTTTTTT
CASSYANTGELFF
>NA|15|NA|TRBJ2-2|TRBV24-1
TGTGCCACCAGTGTTGGAGGGTCTAACACCGGGGAGCTGTTTTTT
CATSVGGSNTGELFF
>TRBD1|15|NA|TRBJ1-3|TRBV19
TGTGCCAGTAGCGGACAGGGGACGACTGGAAACACCATATATTTT
CASSGQGTTGNTIYF
>NA|15|NA|TRBJ1-1|TRBV5-1
TGCGCCAGCAGCTCCCTACAGGACCTGAACACTGAAGCTTTCTTT
CASSSLQDLNTEAFF
>NA|14|few|TRBJ1-2|TRBV19
TGTGCCAGTAGTATCACTGCAGGGCTGGATGGCTACACCTTC
CASSITAGLDGYTF
>TRBD1|16|NA|TRBJ2-7|TRBV7-2
TGTGCCAGCAGCTTAGAGGGTGGGACAGGGGCCTACGAGCAGTACTTC
CASSLEGGTGAYEQYF
>NA|18|NA|TRBJ2-1|TRBV7-9
TGTGCCAGCAGCAAATGGCGGGGAGGTCGGAGCTCCTACAATGAGCAGTTCTTC
CASSKWRGGRSSYNEQFF
>NA|13|NA|TRBJ2-7|TRBV15
TGTGCCACCTCTCGCGGAAGCTCCTACGAGCAGTACTTC
CATSRGSSYEQYF
>NA|14|few|TRBJ2-3|TRBV5-1
TGCGCCAGCAGAGATGGGGGCCCCTCAGATACGCAGTATTTT
CASRDGGPSDTQYF
>NA|14|once|TRBJ1-4|TRBV30
TGTGCCTGGAGTGTAGGGCCGGGGAATGAAGAACTGTTTTTT
CAWSVGPGNEELFF
>NA|17|NA|TRBJ2-7|TRBV7-2
TGTGCCAGCAGCTTAAGTGGCCACATCCGGGATACCCACGAGCAGTACTTC
CASSLSGHIRDTHEQYF
>TRBD1|15|NA|TRBJ1-6|TRBV2
TGTGCCAGCAGTGAACTGGGACAGGATAATTCACCCCTCCACTTT
CASSELGQDNSPLHF
>TRBD1|12|NA|TRBJ2-3|TRBV6-6
TGTGCCAGCAGTCAACAGGGGAATACGCAGTATTTT
CASSQQGNTQYF
>NA|14|NA|TRBJ1-3|TRBV6-1
TGTGCCAGCAGTGAGCGGGAAGCTGGAAACACCATATATTTT
CASSEREAGNTIYF
>NA|15|NA|TRBJ2-7|TRBV10-2
TGCGCCAGCAGTGAAGGTCCGGGATTTAGCTACGAGCAGTACTTC
CASSEGPGFSYEQYF
>NA|14|NA|TRBJ1-3|TRBV19
TGTGCCAGTAGTATACCAGGCAGGAGAAACACCATATATTTT
CASSIPGRRNTIYF
>NA|15|NA|TRBJ1-2|TRBV28
TGTGCCAGCAGCGAGGGGGGGGCGCGGGGCTATGGCTACACCTTC
CASSEGGARGYGYTF
>NA|12|NA|TRBJ2-3|TRBV10-2
TGCGCCAGCAGTTGGACAGACGATACGCAGTATTTT
CASSWTDDTQYF
>NA|15|few|TRBJ2-2|TRBV3-1/TRBV3-2
TGTGCCAGCAGCCAAGAAGCAGGGGTCACCGGGGAGCTGTTTTTT
CASSQEAGVTGELFF
>TRBD2|18|NA|TRBJ2-3|TRBV7-2
TGTGCCAGCAGCTTTGTCCCCAGTATGGGAGCGGGGGGGGTTACGCAGTATTTT
CASSFVPSMGAGGVTQYF
>NA|15|NA|TRBJ1-1|TRBV5-1
TGCGCCAGCAGCTTGGATCGGGGGGCGGTCACTGAAGCTTTCTTT
CASSLDRGAVTEAFF
>TRBD1|16|NA|TRBJ2-3|TRBV5-1
TGCGCCAGCAGCTTGGTTGGACAGGGAAACACAGATACGCAGTATTTT
CASSLVGQGNTDTQYF
>TRBD1|15|NA|TRBJ2-7|TRBV6-5
TGTGCCAGCAGTCGCACCGGGACAGGGGACTACGAGCAGTACTTC
CASSRTGTGDYEQYF
>TRBD2|15|NA|TRBJ2-7|TRBV11-2
TGTGCCAGCAGCTTAGATCGGACTAGCTCGGGCGAGCAGTACTTC
CASSLDRTSSGEQYF
>NA|14|NA|TRBJ2-2|TRBV5-6
TGTGCCAGCAGCCCGACAGCGAACACCGGGGAGCTGTTTTTT
CASSPTANTGELFF
>NA|14|NA|TRBJ1-1|TRBV18
TGTGCCAGCTCACCATCCGGGGGGATCACTGAAGCTTTCTTT
CASSPSGGITEAFF
>TRBD2|20|NA|TRBJ2-3|TRBV4-1
TGCGCCAGCAGCCATAGAGTGGGACTAGCGGGGGGGCCAGGGACAGATACGCAGTATTTT
CASSHRVGLAGGPGTDTQYF
>NA|15|NA|TRBJ2-7|TRBV6-2/TRBV6-3
TGTGCCAGCAGCTCCCCCCCTGACAGCTCCTACGAGCAGTACTTC
CASSSPPDSSYEQYF
>TRBD1|15|NA|TRBJ2-5|TRBV24-1
TGTGCCACCAGTGATCCGACAGGGGGACGGGAGACCCAGTACTTC
CATSDPTGGRETQYF
>TRBD1|14|NA|TRBJ2-7|TRBV5-1
TGCGCCAGCAGCCCACAGGGGGCCTCCTACGAGCAGTACTTC
CASSPQGASYEQYF
>NA|13|few|TRBJ1-1|TRBV30
TGTGCCTGGAGTGTAGGTCAGGGCATTGAAGCTTTCTTT
CAWSVGQGIEAFF
>NA|14|NA|TRBJ2-2|TRBV7-2
TGTGCCAGCAGCCTTCTATCGAACACCGGGGAGCTGTTTTTT
CASSLLSNTGELFF
>TRBD1|16|NA|TRBJ1-1|TRBV20-1
TGCAGTGCTAGTCCGGGACAGGGGCGGAGGAACACTGAAGCTTTCTTT
CSASPGQGRRNTEAFF
>TRBD1|15|NA|TRBJ1-2|TRBV19
TGTGCCAGTAGTATAGACCGGGACAGGGGCGGAAGCTACACCTTC
CASSIDRDRGGSYTF